These T cell receptor beta chains were read from a single sample in a study of T cell repertoires in cytomegalovirus infection. The antigens for these receptors are not known. TCRdb re-derived calls from the reads in MiXCR, one entry per CDR3 protein. The sample has some 940,000 distinct CDR3 sequences, 30% to 40% seen once. This sample comprised cultured CD8+ T cells from PBMCs, obtained from culture after CMV antigen stimulation. These receptors were obtained from a human donor in good health (CMV status not recorded). Some clones in this sample may be carry-over from other donors' samples. Both conserved end residues are trimmed from each CDR3. The size of a clone is reported for some rows only, either as once, few or many, or as a class for expanded clones.

cdr3_length: 15; clone_size: NA; j_call: TRBJ2-3; v_call: TRBV12-3/TRBV12-4; cdr3_aa: ASTLLQGVEGTDTQY
cdr3_length: 13; clone_size: many; j_call: TRBJ2-1; v_call: TRBV6-1; cdr3_aa: ASSERTGGYNEQF
cdr3_length: 15; clone_size: few; j_call: TRBJ2-3; v_call: TRBV27; cdr3_aa: ASGVGPGTSPTDTQY
cdr3_length: 13; clone_size: few; j_call: TRBJ2-2; v_call: TRBV4-1; cdr3_aa: ASSHSTLATGELF
cdr3_length: 15; clone_size: NA; j_call: TRBJ1-6; v_call: TRBV7-6; cdr3_aa: ASSPHPGVAPNSPLH
cdr3_length: 11; clone_size: few; j_call: TRBJ2-5; v_call: TRBV12-5; cdr3_aa: ASGFEGFETQY
cdr3_length: 13; clone_size: NA; j_call: TRBJ2-3; v_call: TRBV27; cdr3_aa: ASSQSSRPTDTQY
cdr3_length: 12; clone_size: few; j_call: TRBJ2-2; v_call: TRBV5-5; cdr3_aa: ASSRTSGSWELF
cdr3_length: 13; clone_size: few; j_call: TRBJ2-5; v_call: TRBV11-2; cdr3_aa: ASSPVRGDEETQY
cdr3_length: 13; clone_size: NA; j_call: TRBJ2-1; v_call: TRBV27; cdr3_aa: ASSFRDLSYNEQF
cdr3_length: 14; clone_size: NA; j_call: TRBJ1-4; v_call: TRBV27; cdr3_aa: ASSRWDRGWGEKLF
cdr3_length: 13; clone_size: many; j_call: TRBJ2-7; v_call: TRBV7-2; cdr3_aa: ASSLLTDGAYEQY
cdr3_length: 15; clone_size: NA; j_call: TRBJ2-3; v_call: TRBV10-3; cdr3_aa: AISESSRDSNTDTQY
cdr3_length: 13; clone_size: few; j_call: TRBJ1-2; v_call: TRBV4-2; cdr3_aa: ASSQDTGTFYGYT
cdr3_length: 10; clone_size: NA; j_call: TRBJ1-2; v_call: TRBV20-1; cdr3_aa: SAGTGGDGYT
cdr3_length: 14; clone_size: many; j_call: TRBJ1-1; v_call: TRBV27; cdr3_aa: ASSFIWTGLNTEAF
cdr3_length: 11; clone_size: few; j_call: TRBJ2-1; v_call: TRBV12-3/TRBV12-4; cdr3_aa: AAGGGPRHEQF
cdr3_length: 13; clone_size: NA; j_call: TRBJ1-3; v_call: TRBV7-8; cdr3_aa: TSSSAVTSGNTIY
cdr3_length: 10; clone_size: many; j_call: TRBJ2-2; v_call: TRBV19; cdr3_aa: ASSWATGELF
cdr3_length: 10; clone_size: NA; j_call: TRBJ2-5; v_call: TRBV20-1; cdr3_aa: SAREGTATQY
cdr3_length: 10; clone_size: once; j_call: TRBJ1-1; v_call: TRBV29-1; cdr3_aa: SVRTGNTEAF
cdr3_length: 12; clone_size: NA; j_call: TRBJ1-5; v_call: TRBV9; cdr3_aa: ASSVEPGYQPQH
cdr3_length: 13; clone_size: NA; j_call: TRBJ2-1; v_call: TRBV27; cdr3_aa: ASSLTGEGYNEQF
cdr3_length: 12; clone_size: few; j_call: TRBJ2-7; v_call: TRBV4-1; cdr3_aa: ASSQGLGSYEQY
cdr3_length: 11; clone_size: NA; j_call: TRBJ2-1; v_call: TRBV20-1; cdr3_aa: SAGWLAGNEQF
cdr3_length: 16; clone_size: few; j_call: TRBJ2-6; v_call: TRBV9; cdr3_aa: ASSVGPPLAIGANVLT
cdr3_length: 13; clone_size: once; j_call: TRBJ1-5; v_call: TRBV4-3; cdr3_aa: ASSQEIGAGQPQH
cdr3_length: 11; clone_size: NA; j_call: TRBJ1-5; v_call: TRBV29-1; cdr3_aa: SVEEGGSQPQH
cdr3_length: 14; clone_size: many; j_call: TRBJ2-3; v_call: TRBV7-9; cdr3_aa: ASISTTSGSTDTQY
cdr3_length: 15; clone_size: few; j_call: TRBJ1-6; v_call: TRBV20-1; cdr3_aa: SAREGPTGSYNSPLH
cdr3_length: 10; clone_size: many; j_call: TRBJ2-3; v_call: TRBV7-2; cdr3_aa: ASSLDKGSQY
cdr3_length: 12; clone_size: few; j_call: TRBJ2-5; v_call: TRBV7-9; cdr3_aa: ASSLDRELKTQY